Detailed here is one TCR beta chain. Its antigen is currently unknown. CDR3 length: 14 residues. V lost 3 bases, J lost 0 bases, and 2 bases stayed unmatched. Germline V CDR1 and CDR2: SGDLS, YYNGEE. The data stem from a study of shared clonotypes between healthy human individuals. Points from the study as a whole: At large depth, rarefaction still showed sorted-subset sequencing to be incomplete.

Subsets obtained from CD4+ cells comprised CD45RA+ naive and CD45RA-negative memory cells. DNA at 150 to 200 ng, roughly 27,000 T cell genomes, went into sorted-subset replicate PCRs. The table came from immunoSEQ multiplex PCR; TCRdb's copy has only in-frame clones and leaves some out. The data hold about 1 million clones, with approximately 80% observed a single time. The clonotype was recovered from a man in his late teens or twenties in good health. Some clones in this sample may be carry-over from other donors' samples. The specimen was memory CD4+ T cells from PBMCs. Subset of the sample: CD45RA-negative fraction. This rearrangement joins TRBV9 to TRBJ2-7, with 8 positions matching TRBD2. CDR3 region: CASSGGLDSYEQYF. The DNA for the CDR3 is TGTGCCAGCAGCGGGGGACTAGACTCCTACGAGCAGTACTTC.